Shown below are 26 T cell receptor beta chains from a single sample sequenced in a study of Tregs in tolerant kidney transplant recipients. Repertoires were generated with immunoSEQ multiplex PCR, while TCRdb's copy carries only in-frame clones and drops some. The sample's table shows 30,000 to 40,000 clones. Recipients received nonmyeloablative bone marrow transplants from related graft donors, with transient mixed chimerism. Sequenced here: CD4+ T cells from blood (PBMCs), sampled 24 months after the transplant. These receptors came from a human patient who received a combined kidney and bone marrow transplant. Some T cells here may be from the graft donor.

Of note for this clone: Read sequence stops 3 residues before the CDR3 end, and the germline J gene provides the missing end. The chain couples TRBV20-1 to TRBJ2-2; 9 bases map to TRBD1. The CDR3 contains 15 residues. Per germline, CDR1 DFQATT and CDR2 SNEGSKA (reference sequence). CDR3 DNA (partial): TGCAGTGCTAGAGTCCCCGGGACAGGGTGGGCTGGG. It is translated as CSARVPGTGWAG. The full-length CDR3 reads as CSARVPGTGWAGLFF.

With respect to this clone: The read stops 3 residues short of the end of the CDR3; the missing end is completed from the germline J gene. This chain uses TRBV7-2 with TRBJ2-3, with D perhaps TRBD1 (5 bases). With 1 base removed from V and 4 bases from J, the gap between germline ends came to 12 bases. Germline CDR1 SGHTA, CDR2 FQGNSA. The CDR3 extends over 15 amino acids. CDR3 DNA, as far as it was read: TGTGCCAGCAGCTTAGTGTGGGGCCGGCCAGATACG. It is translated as CASSLVWGRPDT. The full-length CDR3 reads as CASSLVWGRPDTQYF.

Incomplete CDR3 DNA: TGTGCCAGCTCCGAGATTGAACCGACAGGAGGGTCCACTGAA. Amino acid sequence: CASSEIEPTGGSTE. The whole CDR3 is CASSEIEPTGGSTEAFF. The V and J genes are TRBV18 and TRBJ1-1; tentatively, D is TRBD1 (6 bases). Coverage ceases 3 residues before the CDR3 finishes, and the germline J gene fills in the end. The length of the CDR3 is 17 residues. V shed 6 bases and J shed 4 bases, with 24 bases lying between them. The germline CDR1 and CDR2 sequences are KGHSH and LQKENI. Looking up the rest from reference TRBV18 and TRBJ1-1 gives the full variable domain: NAGVMQNPRHLVRRRGQEARLRCSPMKGHSHVYWYRQLPEEGLKFMVYLQKENIIDESGMPKERFSAEFPKEGPSILRIQQVVRGDSAAYFCASSEIEPTGGSTEAFFGQGTRLTVV.

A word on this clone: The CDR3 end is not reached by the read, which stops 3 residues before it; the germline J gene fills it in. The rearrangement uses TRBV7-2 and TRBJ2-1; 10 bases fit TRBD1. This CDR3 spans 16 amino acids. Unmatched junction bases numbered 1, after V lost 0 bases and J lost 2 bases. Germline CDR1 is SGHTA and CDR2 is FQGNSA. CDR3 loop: CASSLAGTGAYNEQFF. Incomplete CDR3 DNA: TGTGCCAGCAGCTTAGCCGGGACAGGGGCCTACAATGAG.

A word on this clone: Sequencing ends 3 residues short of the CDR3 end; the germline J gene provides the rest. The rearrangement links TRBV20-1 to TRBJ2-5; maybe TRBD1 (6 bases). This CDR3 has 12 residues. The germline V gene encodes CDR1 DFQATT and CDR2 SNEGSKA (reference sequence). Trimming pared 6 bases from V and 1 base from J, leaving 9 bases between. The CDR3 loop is CSAKQGQETQYF. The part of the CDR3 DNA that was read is TGCAGTGCAAAACAGGGCCAAGAGACC.

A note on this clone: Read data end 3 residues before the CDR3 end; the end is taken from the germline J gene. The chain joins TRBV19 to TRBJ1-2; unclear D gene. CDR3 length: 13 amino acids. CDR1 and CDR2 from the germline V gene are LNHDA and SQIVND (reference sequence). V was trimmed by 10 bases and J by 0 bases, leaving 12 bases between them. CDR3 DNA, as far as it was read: TGTGCCACCGGCGTACAGACTAACTATGGC. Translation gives CATGVQTNYG. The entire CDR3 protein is CATGVQTNYGYTF.

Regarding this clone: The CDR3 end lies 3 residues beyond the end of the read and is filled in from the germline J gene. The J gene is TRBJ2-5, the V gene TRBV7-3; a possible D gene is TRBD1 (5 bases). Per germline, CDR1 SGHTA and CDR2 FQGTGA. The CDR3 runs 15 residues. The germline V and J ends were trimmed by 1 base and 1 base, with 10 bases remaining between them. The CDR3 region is CASSLNAGSQETQYF. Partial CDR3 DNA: TGTGCCAGCAGCTTAAACGCAGGGTCCCAAGAGACC.

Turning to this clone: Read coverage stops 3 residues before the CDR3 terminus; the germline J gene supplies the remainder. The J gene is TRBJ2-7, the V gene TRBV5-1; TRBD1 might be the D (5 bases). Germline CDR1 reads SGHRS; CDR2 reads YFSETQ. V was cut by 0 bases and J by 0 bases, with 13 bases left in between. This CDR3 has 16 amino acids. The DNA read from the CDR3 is TGCGCCAGCAGCTTGGCCCCAAGGGGTGGCTCCTACGAG. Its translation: CASSLAPRGGSYE. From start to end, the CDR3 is CASSLAPRGGSYEQYF.

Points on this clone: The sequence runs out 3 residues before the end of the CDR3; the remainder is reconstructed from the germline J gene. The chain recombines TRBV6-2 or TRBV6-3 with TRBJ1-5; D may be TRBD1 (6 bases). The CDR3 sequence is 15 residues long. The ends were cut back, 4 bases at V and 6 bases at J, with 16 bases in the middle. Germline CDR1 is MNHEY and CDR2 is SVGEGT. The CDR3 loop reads CASSSNRVVGQPQHF. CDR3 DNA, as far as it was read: TGTGCCAGCAGTTCGAACAGGGTCGTAGGTCAGCCC.

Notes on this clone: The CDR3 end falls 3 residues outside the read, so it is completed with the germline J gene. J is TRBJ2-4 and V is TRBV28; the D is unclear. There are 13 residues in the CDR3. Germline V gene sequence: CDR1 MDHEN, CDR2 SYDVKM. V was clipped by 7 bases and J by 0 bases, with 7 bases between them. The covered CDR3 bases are TGTGCCAGCAACGAACTAGCCAAAAACATT. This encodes CASNELAKNI. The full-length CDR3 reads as CASNELAKNIQYF.

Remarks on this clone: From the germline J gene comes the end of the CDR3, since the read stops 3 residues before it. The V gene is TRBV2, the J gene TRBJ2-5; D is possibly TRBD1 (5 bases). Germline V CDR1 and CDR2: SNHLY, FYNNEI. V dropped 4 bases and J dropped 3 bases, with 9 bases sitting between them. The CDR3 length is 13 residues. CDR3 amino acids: CASSGQIKETQYF. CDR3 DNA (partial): TGTGCCAGCAGTGGACAGATAAAAGAGACC. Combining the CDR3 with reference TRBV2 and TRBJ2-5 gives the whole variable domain EPEVTQTPSHQVTQMGQEVILRCVPISNHLYFYWYRQILGQKVEFLVSFYNNEISEKSEIFDDQFSVERPDGSNFTLKIRSTKLEDSAMYFCASSGQIKETQYFGPGTRLLVL.

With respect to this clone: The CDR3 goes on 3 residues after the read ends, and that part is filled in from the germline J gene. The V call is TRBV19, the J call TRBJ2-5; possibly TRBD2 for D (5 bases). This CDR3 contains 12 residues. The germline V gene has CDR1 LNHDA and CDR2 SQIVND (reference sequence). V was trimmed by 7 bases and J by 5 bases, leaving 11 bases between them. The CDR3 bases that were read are TGTGCCAGTACCGGCTCGGGGGAGACC. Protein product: CASTGSGET. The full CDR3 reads CASTGSGETQYF.

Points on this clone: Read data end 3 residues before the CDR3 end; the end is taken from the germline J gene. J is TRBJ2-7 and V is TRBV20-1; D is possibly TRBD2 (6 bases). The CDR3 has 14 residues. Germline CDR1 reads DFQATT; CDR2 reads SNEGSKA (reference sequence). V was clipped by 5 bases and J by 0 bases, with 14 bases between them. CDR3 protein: CSAVSRDFSYEQYF. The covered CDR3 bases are TGCAGTGCTGTAAGCCGGGACTTCTCCTACGAG.

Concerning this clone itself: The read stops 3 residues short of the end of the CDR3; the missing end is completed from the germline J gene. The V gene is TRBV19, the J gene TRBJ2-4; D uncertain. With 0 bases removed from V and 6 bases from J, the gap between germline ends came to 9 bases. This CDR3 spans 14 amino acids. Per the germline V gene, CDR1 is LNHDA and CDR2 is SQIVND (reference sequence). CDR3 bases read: TGTGCCAGTAGTATAGAACGACTGACAAACATT. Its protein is CASSIERLTNI. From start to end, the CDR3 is CASSIERLTNIQYF.

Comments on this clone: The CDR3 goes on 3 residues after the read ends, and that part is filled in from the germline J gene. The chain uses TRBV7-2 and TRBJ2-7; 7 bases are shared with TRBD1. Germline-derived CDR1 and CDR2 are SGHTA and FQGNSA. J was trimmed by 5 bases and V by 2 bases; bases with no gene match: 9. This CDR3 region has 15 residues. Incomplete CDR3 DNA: TGTGCCAGCAGCTTAAGGGGTGGGACAGCACACGAG. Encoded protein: CASSLRGGTAHE. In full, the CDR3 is CASSLRGGTAHEQYF.

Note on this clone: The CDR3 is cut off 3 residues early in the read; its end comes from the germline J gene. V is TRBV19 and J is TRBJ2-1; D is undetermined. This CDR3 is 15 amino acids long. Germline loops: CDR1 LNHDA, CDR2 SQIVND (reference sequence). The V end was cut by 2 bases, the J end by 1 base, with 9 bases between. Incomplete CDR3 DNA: TGTGCCAGTAGTATATTTGACTCTTCCTACAATGAG. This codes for CASSIFDSSYNE. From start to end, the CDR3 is CASSIFDSSYNEQFF.

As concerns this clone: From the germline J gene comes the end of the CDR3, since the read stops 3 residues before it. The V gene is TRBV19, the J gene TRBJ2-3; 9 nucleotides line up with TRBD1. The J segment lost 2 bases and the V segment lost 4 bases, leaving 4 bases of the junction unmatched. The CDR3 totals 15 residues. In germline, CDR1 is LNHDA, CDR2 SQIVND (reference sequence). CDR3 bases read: TGTGCCAGTAGTAACCGGGACAGGGACACAGATACG. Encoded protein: CASSNRDRDTDT. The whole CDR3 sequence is CASSNRDRDTDTQYF.

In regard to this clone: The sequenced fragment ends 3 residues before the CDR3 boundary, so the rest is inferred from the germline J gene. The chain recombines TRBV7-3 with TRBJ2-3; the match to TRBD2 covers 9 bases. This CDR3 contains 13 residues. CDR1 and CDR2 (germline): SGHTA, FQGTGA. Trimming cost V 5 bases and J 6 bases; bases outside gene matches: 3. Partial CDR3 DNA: TGTGCCAGCAGCCTTAGCGGGAGCGATACG. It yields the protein CASSLSGSDT. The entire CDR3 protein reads CASSLSGSDTQYF. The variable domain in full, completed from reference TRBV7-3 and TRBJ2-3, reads GAGVSQTPSNKVTEKGKYVELRCDPISGHTALYWYRQSLGQGPEFLIYFQGTGAADDSGLPNDRFFAVRPEGSVSTLKIQRTERGDSAVYLCASSLSGSDTQYFGPGTRLTVL.

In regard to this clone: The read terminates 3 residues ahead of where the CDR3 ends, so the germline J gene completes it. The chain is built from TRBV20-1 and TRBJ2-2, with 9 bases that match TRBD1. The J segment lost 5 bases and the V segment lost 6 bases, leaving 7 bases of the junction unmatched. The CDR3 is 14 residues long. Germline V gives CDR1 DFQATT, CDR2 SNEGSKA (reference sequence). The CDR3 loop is CSAPGTGRTGELFF. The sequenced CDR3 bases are TGCAGTGCCCCGGGGACAGGGCGGACCGGGGAG.

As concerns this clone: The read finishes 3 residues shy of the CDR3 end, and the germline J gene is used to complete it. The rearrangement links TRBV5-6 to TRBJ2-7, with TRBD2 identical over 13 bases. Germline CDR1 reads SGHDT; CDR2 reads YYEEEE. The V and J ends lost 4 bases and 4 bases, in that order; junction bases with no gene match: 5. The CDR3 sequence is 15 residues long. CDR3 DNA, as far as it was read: TGTGCCAGCAGCCGTTGGACTAGCGGGAGTTACGAG. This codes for CASSRWTSGSYE. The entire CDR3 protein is CASSRWTSGSYEQYF. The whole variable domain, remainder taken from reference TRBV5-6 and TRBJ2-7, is DAGVTQSPTHLIKTRGQQVTLRCSPKSGHDTVSWYQQALGQGPQFIFQYYEEEERQRGNFPDRFSGHQFPNYSSELNVNALLLGDSALYLCASSRWTSGSYEQYFGPGTRLTVT.

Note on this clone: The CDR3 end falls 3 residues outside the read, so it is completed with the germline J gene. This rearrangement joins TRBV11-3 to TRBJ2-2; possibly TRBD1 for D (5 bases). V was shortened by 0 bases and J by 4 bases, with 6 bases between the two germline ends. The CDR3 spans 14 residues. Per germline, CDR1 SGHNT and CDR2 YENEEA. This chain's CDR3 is CASSLEGVTGELFF. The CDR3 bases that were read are TGTGCCAGCAGCTTAGAAGGGGTCACCGGGGAG.

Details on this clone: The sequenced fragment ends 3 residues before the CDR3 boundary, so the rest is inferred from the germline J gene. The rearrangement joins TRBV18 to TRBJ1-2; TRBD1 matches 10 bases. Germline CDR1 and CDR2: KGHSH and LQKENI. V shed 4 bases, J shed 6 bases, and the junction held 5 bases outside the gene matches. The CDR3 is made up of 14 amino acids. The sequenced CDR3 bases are TGTGCCAGCTCACTTTTGGGACAGGGGAATGGC. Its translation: CASSLLGQGNG. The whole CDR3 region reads CASSLLGQGNGYTF.

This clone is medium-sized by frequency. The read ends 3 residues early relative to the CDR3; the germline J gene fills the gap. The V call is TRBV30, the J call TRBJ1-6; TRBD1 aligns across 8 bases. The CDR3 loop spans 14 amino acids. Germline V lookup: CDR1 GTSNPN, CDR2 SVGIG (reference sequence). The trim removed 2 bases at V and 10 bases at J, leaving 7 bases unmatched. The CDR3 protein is CAWSRDRLESPLHF. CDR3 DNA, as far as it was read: TGTGCCTGGAGTAGGGACAGGTTGGAATCACCC.

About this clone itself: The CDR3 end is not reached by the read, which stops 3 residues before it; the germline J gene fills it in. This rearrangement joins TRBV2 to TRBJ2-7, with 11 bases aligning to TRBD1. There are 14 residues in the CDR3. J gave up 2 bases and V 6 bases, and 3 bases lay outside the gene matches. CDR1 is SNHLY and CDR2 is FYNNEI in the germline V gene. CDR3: CASRGTGGTYEQYF. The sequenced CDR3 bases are TGTGCCAGCAGGGGGACAGGGGGGACCTACGAG.

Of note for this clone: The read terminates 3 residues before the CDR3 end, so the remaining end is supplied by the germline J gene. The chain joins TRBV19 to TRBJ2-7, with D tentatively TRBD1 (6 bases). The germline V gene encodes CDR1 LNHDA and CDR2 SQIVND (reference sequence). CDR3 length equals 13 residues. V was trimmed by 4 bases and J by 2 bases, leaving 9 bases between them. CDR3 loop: CASSNTGTYEQYF. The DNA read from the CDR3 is TGTGCCAGTAGTAACACAGGGACCTACGAG. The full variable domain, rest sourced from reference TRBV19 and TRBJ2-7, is DGGITQSPKYLFRKEGQNVTLSCEQNLNHDAMYWYRQDPGQGLRLIYYSQIVNDFQKGDIAEGYSVSREKKESFPLTVTSAQKNPTAFYLCASSNTGTYEQYFGPGTRLTVT.

The CDR3 reads CASSPLEGSGELFF. The covered CDR3 bases are TGTGCCAGCTCACCCTTGGAGGGTTCCGGGGAG. The chain is built from TRBV18 and TRBJ2-2, with a possible D match to TRBD2 (6 bases). From the germline J gene comes the end of the CDR3, since the read stops 3 residues before it. Between the trimmed V and J ends, which lost 3 bases and 6 bases, there was a span of 11 bases. The CDR3 length is 14 residues. The germline gives CDR1 KGHSH, CDR2 LQKENI.